This T cell receptor beta chain was profiled in a study of blood T cells in healthy people across ages. This CDR3 is 14 amino acids long. V lost 9 bases and J lost 1; bases outside the gene matches: 5. From germline, CDR1 is MNHEY and CDR2 SMNVEV (reference sequence). Isolation yielded PBMCs, at least 7 million per sample, in every case. For the second PCR, which ran for about 6 to 12 cycles, a sample-barcoded 5' primer and a J-beta primer mix were used. TCRdb reprocessed the 5' RACE reads via MiXCR and lists one record per CDR3 protein. This table has roughly 1.6 million distinct CDR3 sequences, about 31% appearing once. Study conclusions and caveats: Greater diversity and more naive CD4+ cells were seen in long-lived donors than in aged donors.

Turning to this clonotype: Its cognate antigen is unknown.

This receptor was obtained from a young woman in good health. Sequencing used blood. The chain is built from TRBV27 and TRBJ1-5, with 8 bases identical to TRBD1. The CDR3 nucleotides read TGTGCCAGTTCAGGGGGCTGGAGCAATCAGCCCCAGCATTTT. Translated, it gives CASSGGWSNQPQHF.